This TCR beta chain came from a study of blood T cells in healthy people across ages. Findings and caveats of the study: Diversity estimates from one million T cells were considered underestimates.

Germline assignment: CDR1 SGDLS and CDR2 YYNGEE. Trimming took 4 bases from V and 4 from J; bases not matched to a gene: 8. This CDR3 is 15 amino acids long. Then a second PCR, running roughly 7 to 11 cycles, was carried out with a sample-barcoded 5' primer and a J-beta primer mix. TCRdb analysed the 5' RACE reads with MiXCR anew, one entry per CDR3 protein. The repertoire holds 750,000 to 950,000 distinct CDR3 sequences, with roughly 26% as singletons. Details on this clonotype: Its antigen remains unknown.

Each donor had about 9.6 milliliters of peripheral blood drawn. The total RNA that was extracted per sample amounted to at least 5 micrograms. These data also formed part of another study, on T cells of mothers and their children. That source reports: Amplification in the second PCR used the M1S primer, which added sample barcodes and 2-4 random nucleotides.

The sequence derives from a boy younger than 18 in good health. The sequenced sample was blood. This rearrangement joins TRBV9 to TRBJ2-1, with TRBD2 identical over 7 bases. The CDR3, as DNA: TGTGCCAGCAGCACAGCCGGGGAGGGGTACAATGAGCAGTTCTTC. This translates into CASSTAGEGYNEQFF.